This T cell receptor beta chain was recorded in a study of Ad26.COV2.S vaccination and SARS-CoV-2 variants. Study background: Administration of Ad26.COV2.S was intramuscular, either once or twice 56 days apart.

The table came from immunoSEQ multiplex PCR; TCRdb's copy has only in-frame clones and leaves some out. The repertoire holds roughly 680,000 clones, with roughly 90% as singletons. The ends lost 5 bases at V and 6 bases at J; junction bases unmatched: 6. Looked up from germline, CDR1 is SGHRS and CDR2 is YFSETQ. The length of the CDR3 is 13 residues. The treatment is: 19 received Ad26.COV2.S at low or high dose, single or two shots; several received placebo; per-sample allocation not given. Samples came from day 63 after the first vaccine or placebo injection. The specimen comprised peripheral blood, sampled in a trial of Ad26.COV2.S vaccine versus placebo. The chain uses TRBV5-1 and TRBJ2-3, with 7 bases aligning to TRBD2. The source is a person aged 18-60 years who received the Ad26.COV2.S COVID-19 vaccine or a placebo. The CDR3 DNA sequence: TGCGCCAGCAGGAATGCGGGAGTCGATACGCAGTATTTT. As protein: CASRNAGVDTQYF.